This T cell receptor (beta chain) came from a study of T cells in Graves' hyperthyroidism and ophthalmopathy. Overall study: Peripheral blood was collected at initial diagnosis, before any treatment.

RNA transcripts served as the template for amplifying TCR beta CDR3 regions. Primed by the HTBI set, a first-round RT-PCR was run on the TCR CDR3. TCRdb processed the multiplex PCR reads anew with MiXCR; each CDR3 protein has one entry. The sample holds hundreds of thousands of distinct CDR3 sequences, around 15% seen once. This clonotype showed up many times. Ophthalmopathy patients had moderate-to-severe active disease, CAS ≥3, NOSPECS ≥4, and disease duration under 3 months. Together with thyroid ultrasound, orbital computed tomography, serum thyroxine and TRAb, clinical symptoms were used for diagnoses. The PBMCs studied were ones that came from roughly 9.4 ml fresh peripheral blood. Input material: blood. The clonotype originates from a woman aged 35 to 49 with Graves' ophthalmopathy.

The CDR3 region has the DNA TGTGCCAGCAGTTTACTTTGCCAGCCCCAGCATTTT. Translation gives CASSLLCQPQHF. This chain connects TRBV27 to TRBJ1-5; the D is unclear. V lost 2 bases and J 7 bases, leaving 6 bases between the germline ends. Germline-derived CDR1 and CDR2 are MNHEY and SMNVEV (reference sequence). The CDR3 has 12 residues.